Following are 24 T cell receptor beta chains from one sample sequenced in a study of human T cells and chemical hapten exposure. As for time point: pre-sensitization, week 0. Treatment indicated: therapeutic diphenylcyclopropenone sensitization with weekly scalp DPC. MiXCR was run by TCRdb on the RACE reads, yielding one entry per CDR3 protein. The sample lists some 84,000 distinct CDR3 sequences, about 8.5% occurring once. Sequences were derived from whole blood, sampled in connection with sensitization to the hapten diphenylcyclopropenone (DPC). These receptor sequences come from a middle-aged man with alopecia areata. Some clones in this sample may be carry-over from other donors' samples.

The gene calls are TRBV28 and TRBJ2-1; 7 nucleotides match TRBD2. V dropped 4 bases and J dropped 3; count of bases not matched to a gene: 6. The CDR3 has 15 amino acids. Per the germline V gene, CDR1 is MDHEN and CDR2 is SYDVKM. The CDR3 spells CASSSETGGYNEQFF. CDR3 bases: TGTGCCAGCAGTTCGGAAACGGGAGGCTACAATGAGCAGTTCTTC. Together with reference TRBV28 and TRBJ2-1, the CDR3 gives the full variable domain: DVKVTQSSRYLVKRTGEKVFLECVQDMDHENMFWYRQDPGLGLRLIYFSYDVKMKEKGDIPEGYSVSREKKERFSLILESASTNQTSMYLCASSSETGGYNEQFFGPGTRLTVL.

CDR3 protein: CSARSLGTQYNEQFF. The CDR3 nucleotides read TGCAGTGCTAGATCCCTAGGGACACAATACAATGAGCAGTTCTTC. The chain combines TRBV20-1 with TRBJ2-1, with a weak D call TRBD1 (6 bases). The CDR3 spans 15 residues. CDR1 DFQATT and CDR2 SNEGSKA come from the germline V gene (reference sequence). V was trimmed by 2 bases and J by 4 bases, leaving 15 bases between them.

V and J are TRBV27 and TRBJ2-7; D call uncertain. CDR3 length: 12 residues. Germline CDR1 reads MNHEY; CDR2 reads SMNVEV (reference sequence). V was cut by 4 bases and J by 5 bases, with 9 bases left in between. The CDR3 is CASSSHKDEQYF. The CDR3 DNA is TGTGCCAGCAGTTCTCACAAGGACGAGCAGTACTTC.

This clonotype turned up a few times. The gene calls are TRBV5-1 and TRBJ2-7, with TRBD2 identical over 8 bases. The germline CDR1 and CDR2 sequences are SGHRS and YFSETQ. Trimming removed 5 bases from V and 7 bases from J; junction bases left unmatched: 8. CDR3 length: 13 amino acids. The CDR3 loop reads CASRQAGVGEQYF. In nucleotides, the CDR3 is TGCGCCAGCAGACAAGCGGGAGTGGGTGAGCAGTACTTC.

Remarks on this clonotype: A much more abundant neighbour one base away suggests this may be a read error. V usage is TRBV30 and J usage is TRBJ2-4; 7 nucleotides line up with TRBD1. This CDR3 has 15 residues. Germline V gene data show CDR1 as GTSNPN and CDR2 as SVGIG (reference sequence). The CDR3, as DNA: TGTGCCTGGAGTGGACAGGGATTAGCCAAAAACGTTCAGTACTTC. It codes for CAWSGQGLAKNVQYF. Drawing the rest from reference TRBV30 and TRBJ2-4, the complete variable domain is SQTIHQWPATLVQPVGSPLSLECTVEGTSNPNLYWYRQAAGRGLQLLFYSVGIGQISSEVPQNLSASRPQDRQFILSSKKLLLSDSGFYLCAWSGQGLAKNVQYFGAGTRLSVL.

This clonotype was counted many times. The chain couples TRBV29-1 to TRBJ2-2, with TRBD1 as a possible D gene (5 bases). The germline gives CDR1 SQVTM, CDR2 ANQGSEA. V shed 2 bases and J shed 7 bases, with 17 bases lying between them. The CDR3 length is 15 residues. The CDR3, as DNA: TGCAGCGTTGAATTCTCTTGGGCAGGGCGCGGGGAGCTGTTTTTT. This codes for CSVEFSWAGRGELFF.

The table lists this clonotype with a few counts. The genes are TRBV13 and TRBJ2-4, with D possibly matching TRBD1 (6 bases). The CDR3 extends over 16 amino acids. Germline assignment: CDR1 PRHDT and CDR2 FYEKMQ (reference sequence). Trimming stripped 5 bases from V and 3 bases from J, with 17 bases between. For the CDR3, the DNA is TGTGCCAGCAGCCTCCCAGAAACAGGGTACAAAAACATTCAGTACTTC. It codes for CASSLPETGYKNIQYF.

A few counts support this clonotype. J is TRBJ1-5 and V is TRBV6-5; no definite D call. Per germline, CDR1 MNHEY and CDR2 SVGAGI. The V end was cut by 0 bases, the J end by 0 bases, with 6 bases between. The CDR3 runs 15 residues. DNA for the CDR3: TGTGCCAGCAGTTACTCGTCAGATAGCAATCAGCCCCAGCATTTT. Protein product: CASSYSSDSNQPQHF.

V gene TRBV20-1 combines with J gene TRBJ2-2; possibly TRBD1 for D (6 bases). Trimming left V 3 bases short and J 3 bases short, with 11 bases between. The CDR3 has 14 amino acids. CDR1 is DFQATT and CDR2 is SNEGSKA in the germline V gene (reference sequence). The CDR3 loop reads CSARSQGDTGELFF. DNA of the CDR3: TGCAGTGCTAGGTCACAGGGAGACACCGGGGAGCTGTTTTTT.

At least ten counts were recorded for this clonotype. This chain uses TRBV7-9 with TRBJ2-6; D is unresolved. The CDR3 runs 15 residues. Germline V CDR1 and CDR2: SEHNR, FQNEAQ (reference sequence). Trimming pared 5 bases from V and 4 bases from J, leaving 12 bases between. The CDR3 coding sequence is TGTGCCAGCAGCCAAGGTGTTACCGGGGCCAACGTCCTGACTTTC. This gives the protein CASSQGVTGANVLTF.

The chain combines TRBV28 with TRBJ2-2; D remains ambiguous. The CDR3 consists of 13 residues. Germline CDR1 is MDHEN and CDR2 is SYDVKM. V lost 3 bases and J lost 6, with 8 bases in between. The chain's CDR3 is CASSFLVPGELFF. The DNA for the CDR3 is TGTGCCAGCAGTTTCCTCGTGCCCGGGGAGCTGTTTTTT.

J is TRBJ1-6 and V is TRBV12-3 or TRBV12-4; no firm D call. CDR3 size: 15 residues. V dropped 4 bases and J dropped 5 bases, with 12 bases sitting between them. The CDR3 region has the DNA TGTGCCAGCAGTTCCCTGGACGGGAATAATTCACCCCTCCACTTT. It encodes CASSSLDGNNSPLHF.

This clonotype was detected a few times. The gene calls are TRBV7-2 and TRBJ2-5, with D uncertain. The CDR3 is made up of 14 amino acids. Germline loops: CDR1 SGHTA, CDR2 FQGNSA. Trimming took 5 bases from V and 5 from J, leaving 15 bases between them. The CDR3 region is CASSRAFSRETQYF. The DNA for the CDR3 is TGTGCCAGCAGCCGAGCCTTTTCCCGGGAGACCCAGTACTTC.

The chain joins TRBV27 to TRBJ2-7, with TRBD1 matching over 9 bases. CDR3 length: 15 residues. The V segment lost 5 bases and the J segment 3 bases; nucleotides outside the gene matches: 8. The germline gives CDR1 MNHEY, CDR2 SMNVEV (reference sequence). CDR3 in amino acids: CASSPEDRGHYEQYF. The CDR3 DNA sequence: TGTGCCAGCAGTCCAGAGGACAGGGGCCACTACGAGCAGTACTTC.

This clonotype has only a few counts. The chain joins TRBV9 to TRBJ1-4; D is uncertain. Germline CDR1 is SGDLS and CDR2 is YYNGEE. The V end lost 0 bases, the J end lost 8 bases, and 11 bases lay between the germline ends. The CDR3 contains 14 residues. This CDR3 is CASSVGAGWEKLFF. CDR3 bases: TGTGCCAGCAGCGTAGGGGCAGGATGGGAAAAACTGTTTTTT.

This sequence joins TRBV28 and TRBJ2-7; 11 nucleotides match TRBD2. The CDR3 extends over 16 amino acids. The ends lost 3 bases at V and 0 bases at J; junction bases unmatched: 4. CDR1 and CDR2 (germline): MDHEN, SYDVKM. CDR3: CASSFGGTSGSYEQYF. DNA for the CDR3: TGTGCCAGCAGTTTTGGCGGGACTAGCGGCTCCTACGAGCAGTACTTC. The whole variable domain, filled in from reference TRBV28 and TRBJ2-7, reads DVKVTQSSRYLVKRTGEKVFLECVQDMDHENMFWYRQDPGLGLRLIYFSYDVKMKEKGDIPEGYSVSREKKERFSLILESASTNQTSMYLCASSFGGTSGSYEQYFGPGTRLTVT.

The V and J genes are TRBV29-1 and TRBJ2-5, with D tentatively TRBD2 (6 bases). The CDR3 has 12 residues. Germline loops: CDR1 SQVTM, CDR2 ANQGSEA. V gave up 2 bases and J gave up 4 bases, with 8 bases separating them. The CDR3 reads CSVELGGETQYF. In DNA, the CDR3 is TGCAGCGTTGAACTGGGGGGAGAGACCCAGTACTTC.

The chain couples TRBV15 to TRBJ2-1; no firm D call. Germline V gene sequence: CDR1 LNHNV, CDR2 YYDKDF (reference sequence). The V and J ends lost 0 bases and 0 bases respectively, with 15 bases between them. The CDR3 runs 18 residues. The CDR3 is CATSRDGVGTSSYNEQFF. In DNA, the CDR3 is TGTGCCACCAGCAGAGATGGCGTTGGCACAAGCTCCTACAATGAGCAGTTCTTC. Looking up the rest from reference TRBV15 and TRBJ2-1 gives the full variable domain: DAMVIQNPRYQVTQFGKPVTLSCSQTLNHNVMYWYQQKSSQAPKLLFHYYDKDFNNEADTPDNFQSRRPNTSFCFLDIRSPGLGDTAMYLCATSRDGVGTSSYNEQFFGPGTRLTVL.

The chain employs TRBV6-5 and TRBJ2-7; D uncertain. The CDR3 is 13 residues long. Trimming stripped 3 bases from V and 6 bases from J, with 12 bases between. Germline V gene data show CDR1 as MNHEY and CDR2 as SVGAGI. CDR3 loop: CASSYRGGFEQYF. The CDR3 bases are TGTGCCAGCAGTTATCGTGGCGGATTCGAGCAGTACTTC.

This clonotype showed up just a few times. The rearrangement joins TRBV7-9 to TRBJ2-2, with 9 bases fitting TRBD2. The ends lost 2 bases at V and 3 bases at J; junction bases unmatched: 4. CDR1 is SEHNR, CDR2 FQNEAQ, per germline (reference sequence). This CDR3 region has 16 residues. CDR3 DNA sequence: TGTGCCAGCAGCTTACGGCGGGAGGGCCACACCGGGGAGCTGTTTTTT. Encoded protein: CASSLRREGHTGELFF. The full variable domain, its missing parts supplied by reference TRBV7-9 and TRBJ2-2, is DTGVSQNPRHKITKRGQNVTFRCDPISEHNRLYWYRQTLGQGPEFLTYFQNEAQLEKSRLLSDRFSAERPKGSFSTLEIQRTEQGDSAMYLCASSLRREGHTGELFFGEGSRLTVL.

V and J are TRBV20-1 and TRBJ2-3; unclear D gene. The CDR3 is 14 residues long. Trimming pared 2 bases from V and 6 bases from J, leaving 15 bases between. Germline V gene sequence: CDR1 DFQATT, CDR2 SNEGSKA (reference sequence). CDR3 nucleotides: TGCAGTGCTAGAACCCGGGCCTCCCCGGATACGCAGTATTTT. This translates into CSARTRASPDTQYF.

This clonotype was detected a few times. The V and J genes are TRBV7-2 and TRBJ2-5; 8 nucleotides agree with TRBD2. There are 14 residues in the CDR3. CDR1 SGHTA and CDR2 FQGNSA come from the germline V gene. Germline trimming cut 5 bases from V and 4 bases from J; bases unmatched to any gene: 6. As DNA, the CDR3 is TGTGCCAGCAGCCGAGCCGGGGGGGGAGAGACCCAGTACTTC. Translated: CASSRAGGGETQYF. Complete variable domain (other parts from reference TRBV7-2 and TRBJ2-5): GAGVSQSPSNKVTEKGKDVELRCDPISGHTALYWYRQSLGQGLEFLIYFQGNSAPDKSGLPSDRFSAERTGGSVSTLTIQRTQQEDSAVYLCASSRAGGGETQYFGPGTRLLVL.

This clonotype has a count of ten or more. V usage is TRBV6-5 and J usage is TRBJ1-2; a possible D gene is TRBD1 (5 bases). V lost 8 bases and J 6 bases, leaving 16 bases between the germline ends. Germline V gene sequence: CDR1 MNHEY, CDR2 SVGAGI. The CDR3 is 13 amino acids. In DNA form, the CDR3 reads TGTGCCAGCGTTAGGAGGTCGGGGCATGGCTACACCTTC. Translating it yields CASVRRSGHGYTF.

The CDR3 sequence is CASSPPGTGTEKLFF. CDR3 DNA sequence: TGTGCCAGCAGCCCCCCCGGGACAGGAACTGAAAAACTGTTTTTT. The chain uses TRBV28 and TRBJ1-4, with 8 bases identical to TRBD1. The CDR3 is made up of 15 amino acids. V lost 6 bases, J lost 7 bases, and 10 bases stayed unmatched. Germline loops: CDR1 MDHEN, CDR2 SYDVKM.